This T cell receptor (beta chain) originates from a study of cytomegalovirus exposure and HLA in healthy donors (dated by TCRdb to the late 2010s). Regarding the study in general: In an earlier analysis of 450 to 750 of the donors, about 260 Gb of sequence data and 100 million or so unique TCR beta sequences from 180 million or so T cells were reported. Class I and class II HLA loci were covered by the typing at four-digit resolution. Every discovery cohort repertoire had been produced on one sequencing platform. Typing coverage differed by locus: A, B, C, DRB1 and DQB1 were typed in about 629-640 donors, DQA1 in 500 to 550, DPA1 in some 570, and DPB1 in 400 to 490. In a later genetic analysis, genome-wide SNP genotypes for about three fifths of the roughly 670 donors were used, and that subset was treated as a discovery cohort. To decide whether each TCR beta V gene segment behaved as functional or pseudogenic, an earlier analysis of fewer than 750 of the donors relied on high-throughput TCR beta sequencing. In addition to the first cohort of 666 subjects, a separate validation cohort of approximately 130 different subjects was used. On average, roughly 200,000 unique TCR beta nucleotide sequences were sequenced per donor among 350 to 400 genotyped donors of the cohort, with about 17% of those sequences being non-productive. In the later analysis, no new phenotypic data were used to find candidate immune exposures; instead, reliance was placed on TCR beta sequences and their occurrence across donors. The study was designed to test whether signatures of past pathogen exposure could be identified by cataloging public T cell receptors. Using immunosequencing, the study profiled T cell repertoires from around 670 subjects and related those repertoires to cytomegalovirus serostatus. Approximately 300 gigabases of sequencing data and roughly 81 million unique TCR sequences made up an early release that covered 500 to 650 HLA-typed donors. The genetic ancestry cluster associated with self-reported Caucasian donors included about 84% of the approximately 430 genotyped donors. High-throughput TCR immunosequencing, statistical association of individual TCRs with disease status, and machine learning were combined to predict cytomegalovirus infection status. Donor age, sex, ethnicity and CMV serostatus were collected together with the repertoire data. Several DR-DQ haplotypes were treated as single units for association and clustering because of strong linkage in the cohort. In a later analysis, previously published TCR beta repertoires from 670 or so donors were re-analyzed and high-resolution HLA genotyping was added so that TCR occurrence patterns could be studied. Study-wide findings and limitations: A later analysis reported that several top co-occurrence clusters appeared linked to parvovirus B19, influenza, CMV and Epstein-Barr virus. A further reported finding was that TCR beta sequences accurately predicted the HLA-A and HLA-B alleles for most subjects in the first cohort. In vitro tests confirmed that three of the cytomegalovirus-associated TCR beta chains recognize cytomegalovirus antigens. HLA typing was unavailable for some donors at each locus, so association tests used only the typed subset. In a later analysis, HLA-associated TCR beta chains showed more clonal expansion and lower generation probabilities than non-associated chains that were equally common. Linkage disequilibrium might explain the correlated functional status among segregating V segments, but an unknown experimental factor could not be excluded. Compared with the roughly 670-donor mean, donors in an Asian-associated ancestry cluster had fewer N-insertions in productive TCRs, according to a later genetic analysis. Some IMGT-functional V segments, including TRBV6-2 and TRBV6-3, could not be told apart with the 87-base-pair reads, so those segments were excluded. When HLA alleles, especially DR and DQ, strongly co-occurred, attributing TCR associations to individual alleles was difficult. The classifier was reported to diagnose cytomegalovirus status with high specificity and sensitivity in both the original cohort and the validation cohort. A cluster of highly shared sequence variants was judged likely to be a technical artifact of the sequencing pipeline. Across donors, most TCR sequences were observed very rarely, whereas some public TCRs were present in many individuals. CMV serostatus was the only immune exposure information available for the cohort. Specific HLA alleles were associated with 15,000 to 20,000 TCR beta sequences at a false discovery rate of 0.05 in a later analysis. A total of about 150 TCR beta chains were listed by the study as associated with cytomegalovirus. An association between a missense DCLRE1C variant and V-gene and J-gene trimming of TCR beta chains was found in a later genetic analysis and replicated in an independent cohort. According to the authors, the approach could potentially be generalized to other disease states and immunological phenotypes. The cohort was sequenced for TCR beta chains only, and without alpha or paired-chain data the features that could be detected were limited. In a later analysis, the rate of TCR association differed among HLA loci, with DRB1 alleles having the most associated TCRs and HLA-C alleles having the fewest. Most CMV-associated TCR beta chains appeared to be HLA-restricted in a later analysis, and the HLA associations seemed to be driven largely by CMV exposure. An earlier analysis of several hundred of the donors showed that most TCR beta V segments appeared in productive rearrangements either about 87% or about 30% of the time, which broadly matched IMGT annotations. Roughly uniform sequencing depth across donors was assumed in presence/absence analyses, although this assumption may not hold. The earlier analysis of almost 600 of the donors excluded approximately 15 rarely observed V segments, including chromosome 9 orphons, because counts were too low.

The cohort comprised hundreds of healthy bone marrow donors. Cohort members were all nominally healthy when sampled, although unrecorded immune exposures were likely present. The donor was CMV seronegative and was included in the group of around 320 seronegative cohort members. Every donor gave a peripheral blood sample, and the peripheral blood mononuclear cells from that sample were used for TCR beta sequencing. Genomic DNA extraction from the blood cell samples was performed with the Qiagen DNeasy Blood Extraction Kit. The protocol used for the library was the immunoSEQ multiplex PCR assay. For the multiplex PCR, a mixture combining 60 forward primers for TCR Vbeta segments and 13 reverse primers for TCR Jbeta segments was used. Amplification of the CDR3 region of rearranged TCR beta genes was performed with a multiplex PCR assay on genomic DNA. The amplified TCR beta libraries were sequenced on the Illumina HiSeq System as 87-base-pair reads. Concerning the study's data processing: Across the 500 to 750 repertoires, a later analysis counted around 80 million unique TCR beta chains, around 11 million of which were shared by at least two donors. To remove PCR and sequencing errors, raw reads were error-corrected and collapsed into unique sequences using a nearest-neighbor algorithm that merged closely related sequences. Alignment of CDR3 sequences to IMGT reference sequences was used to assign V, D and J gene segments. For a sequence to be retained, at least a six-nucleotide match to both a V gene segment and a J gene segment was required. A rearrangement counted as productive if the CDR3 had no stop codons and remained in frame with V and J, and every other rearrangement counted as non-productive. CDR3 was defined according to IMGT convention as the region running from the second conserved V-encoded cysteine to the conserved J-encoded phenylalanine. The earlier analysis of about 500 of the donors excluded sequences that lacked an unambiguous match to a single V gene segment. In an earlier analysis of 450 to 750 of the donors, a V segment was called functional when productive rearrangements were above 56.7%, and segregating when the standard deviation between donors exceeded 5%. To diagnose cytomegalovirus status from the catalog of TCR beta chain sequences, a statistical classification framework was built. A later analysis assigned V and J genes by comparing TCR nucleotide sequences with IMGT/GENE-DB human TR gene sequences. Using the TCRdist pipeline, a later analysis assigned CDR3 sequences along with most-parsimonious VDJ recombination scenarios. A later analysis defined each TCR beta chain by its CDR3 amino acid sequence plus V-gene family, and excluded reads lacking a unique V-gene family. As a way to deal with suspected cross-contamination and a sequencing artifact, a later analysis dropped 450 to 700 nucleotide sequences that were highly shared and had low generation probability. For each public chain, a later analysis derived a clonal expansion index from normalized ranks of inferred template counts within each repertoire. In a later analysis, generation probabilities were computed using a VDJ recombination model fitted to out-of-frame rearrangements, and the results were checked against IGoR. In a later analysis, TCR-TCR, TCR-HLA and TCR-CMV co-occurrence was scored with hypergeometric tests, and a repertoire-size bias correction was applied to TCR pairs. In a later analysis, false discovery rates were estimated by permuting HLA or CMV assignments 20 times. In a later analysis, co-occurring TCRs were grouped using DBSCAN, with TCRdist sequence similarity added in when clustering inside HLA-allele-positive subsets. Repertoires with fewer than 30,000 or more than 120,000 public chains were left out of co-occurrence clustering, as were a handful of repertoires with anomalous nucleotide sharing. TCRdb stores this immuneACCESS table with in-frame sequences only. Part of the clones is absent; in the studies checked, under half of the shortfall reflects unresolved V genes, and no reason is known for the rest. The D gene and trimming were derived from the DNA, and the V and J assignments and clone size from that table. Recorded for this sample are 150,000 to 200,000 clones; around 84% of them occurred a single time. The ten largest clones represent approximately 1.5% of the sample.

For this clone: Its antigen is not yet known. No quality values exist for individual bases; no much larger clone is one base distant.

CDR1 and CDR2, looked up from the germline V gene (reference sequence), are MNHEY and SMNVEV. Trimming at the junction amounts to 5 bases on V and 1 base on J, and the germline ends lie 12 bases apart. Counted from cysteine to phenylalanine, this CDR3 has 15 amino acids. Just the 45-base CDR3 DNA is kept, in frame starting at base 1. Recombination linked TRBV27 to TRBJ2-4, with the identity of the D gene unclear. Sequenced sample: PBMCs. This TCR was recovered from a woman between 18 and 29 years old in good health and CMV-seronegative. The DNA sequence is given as TGTGCCAGCAGTCCGCTGTCAGCGGCCAAAAACATTCAGTACTTC. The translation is CASSPLSAAKNIQYF.